A selection of T cell receptor beta chains follows, all from one sample in a study of T cell responses to AZD1222 COVID-19 vaccine. Only in-frame clones appear in the TCRdb table, and some are missing; sequencing was by immunoSEQ multiplex PCR. The sample yields 120,000 or so clones, 85% to 90% seen once. This specimen consisted of peripheral blood, obtained on day 0 of MenACWY control vaccination. Every receptor here comes from an adult in good health. Both conserved end residues are part of each CDR3. A D gene is named only where the DNA matches it firmly. Size values are once, few and many counts, or a class for expanded clones, and some rows have none.

>NA|NA|TRBJ1-2|TRBV13
TGTGCCAGCAGCTTCCAGGGGTCTGAAGCTAACTATGGCTACACCTTC
CASSFQGSEANYGYTF
>few|TRBD2|TRBJ2-5|TRBV6-2/TRBV6-3
TGTGCCAGCAGTTTCCCTCTAACTAGCGGGAGTACCCAAGAGACCCAGTACTTC
CASSFPLTSGSTQETQYF
>few|NA|TRBJ2-7|TRBV2
TGTGCCAGCAGTGACTTGGGTTACGAGCAGTACTTC
CASSDLGYEQYF
>NA|TRBD1|TRBJ1-5|TRBV30
TGTGCCTGGAGTTCCCGACAGGGTCGCAATCAGCCCCAGCATTTT
CAWSSRQGRNQPQHF
>NA|TRBD1|TRBJ1-5|TRBV11-3
TGTGCCATTCGAGACAGGGGCTCGTATCGTGGCAATCAGCCCCAGCATTTT
CAIRDRGSYRGNQPQHF
>NA|TRBD2|TRBJ2-2|TRBV18
TGTGCCAGCTCACCGCTACTAGCGGACACCGGGGAGCTGTTTTTT
CASSPLLADTGELFF
>NA|NA|TRBJ1-3|TRBV7-6
TGTGCCAGCAGCTTAGATTGGTCCGGGGGCGAAGGAAACACCATATATTTT
CASSLDWSGGEGNTIYF
>NA|NA|TRBJ2-7|TRBV10-1
TGCGCCAGCAGTGTTCGGGGGTCCTACGAGCAGTACTTC
CASSVRGSYEQYF
>NA|NA|TRBJ2-6|TRBV11-3
TGTGCCAGCAGCCTGTCCCTGGGGGCAGGGGATGTCTCTGGGGCCAACGTCCTGACTTTC
CASSLSLGAGDVSGANVLTF
>NA|TRBD2|TRBJ2-5|TRBV7-7
TGTGCCAGCAGCTTGGCGGGGGCGGGAGGGCTTCGCATCCAAGAGACCCAGTACTTC
CASSLAGAGGLRIQETQYF
>NA|NA|TRBJ2-1|TRBV7-2
TGTGCCAGCAGCTCAAGCGGTAATCCCTACAATGAGCAGTTCTTC
CASSSSGNPYNEQFF
>NA|NA|TRBJ2-1|TRBV20-1
TGCAGTGCTAGAGATGCCAATGAGCAGTTCTTC
CSARDANEQFF
>NA|NA|TRBJ1-5|TRBV3-1/TRBV3-2
TGTGCCAGCAGCTTATATAGCAATCAGCCCCAGCATTTT
CASSLYSNQPQHF
>NA|NA|TRBJ2-5|TRBV24-1
TGTGCCACCAGTAAAGGGCTTTGGGAGACCCAGTACTTC
CATSKGLWETQYF
>NA|NA|TRBJ2-1|TRBV12-3/TRBV12-4
TGTGCCAGCAGTCAACGTGGGCGGGGCAGGTTCTTC
CASSQRGRGRFF
>NA|NA|TRBJ1-3|TRBV7-8
TGTGCCAGCAGCTTATGGGGGCGAGGAAACACCATATATTTT
CASSLWGRGNTIYF
>NA|TRBD1|TRBJ2-7|TRBV19
TGTGCCAGTAGTATTGCACAGGGGCGTTCCTACGAGCAGTACTTC
CASSIAQGRSYEQYF
>NA|NA|TRBJ1-5|TRBV5-5
TGTGCCAGCAGCTTGGTAGTGGGGAGCAATCAGCCCCAGCATTTT
CASSLVVGSNQPQHF
>NA|TRBD2|TRBJ2-1|TRBV7-3
TGTGCCAGCAGCCCTACGGGGGGCTCCTACAATGAGCAGTTCTTC
CASSPTGGSYNEQFF
>NA|NA|TRBJ2-3|TRBV6-2/TRBV6-3
TGTGCCAGCAGTAAGGGACTTCGGGGCACAGATACGCAGTATTTT
CASSKGLRGTDTQYF
>once|NA|TRBJ1-5|TRBV6-5
TGTGCCAGCAGTTACGGGGTAGATCAGCCCCAGCATTTT
CASSYGVDQPQHF
>once|NA|TRBJ2-2|TRBV7-9
TGTGCCAGCAGCCCAGTAGCGTTAAGCACCGGGGAGCTGTTTTTT
CASSPVALSTGELFF
>once|NA|TRBJ1-2|TRBV3-1/TRBV3-2
TGTGCCAGCAGTTCTTCAGGCCACAATGGCTACACCTTC
CASSSSGHNGYTF
>NA|NA|TRBJ2-7|TRBV7-9
TGTGCCAGCAGCGCCTGGGTTTCGGATCACGAGCAGTACTTC
CASSAWVSDHEQYF
>once|NA|TRBJ2-6|TRBV5-1
TGCGCCAGCAGCTTGGTGGGCAGAAGCTCTGGGGCCAACGTCCTGACTTTC
CASSLVGRSSGANVLTF
>once|NA|TRBJ1-1|TRBV19
TGTGCCAGTAGCGTACAGGGTGGGAACACTGAAGCTTTCTTT
CASSVQGGNTEAFF
>NA|NA|TRBJ2-2|TRBV7-3
TGTGCCAGCAGCCCGGGGACAAAGGGGGCCGGGGAGCTGTTTTTT
CASSPGTKGAGELFF
>NA|NA|TRBJ1-2|TRBV12-3/TRBV12-4
TGTGCCAGCAGTTTAGACGTATTTTATGGCTACACCTTC
CASSLDVFYGYTF
>NA|TRBD2|TRBJ2-7|TRBV2
TGTGCCAGCACCGCACCGCTGGGACTAGCGGTAAGCTACGAGCAGTACTTC
CASTAPLGLAVSYEQYF
>NA|NA|TRBJ2-1|TRBV11-3
TGTGCCAGCAGCCTACAGGGAGACGAGCAGTTCTTC
CASSLQGDEQFF
>NA|NA|TRBJ2-7|TRBV29-1
TGCAGCGTCAACAAGTTGGGCAGTCCCAACTTCGAGCAGTACTTC
CSVNKLGSPNFEQYF
>NA|NA|TRBJ1-5|TRBV19
TGTGCCAGTACCTTCAGGGCGGGCAATCAGCCCCAGCATTTT
CASTFRAGNQPQHF
>NA|NA|TRBJ1-2|TRBV6-5
TGTGCCAGCAGTTACGGGGGCGGTGGCTACACCTTC
CASSYGGGGYTF
>NA|TRBD1|TRBJ1-2|TRBV20-1
TGCAGTGCTGGGACAGGGCTTGTTTACACCTTC
CSAGTGLVYTF
>NA|NA|TRBJ1-1|TRBV5-1
TGCGCCAGCAGCCTGGGGGTCTTGACTGAAGCTTTCTTT
CASSLGVLTEAFF
>NA|NA|TRBJ2-7|TRBV9
TGTGCCAGCAGCGTAGGTCAGAACATCTACGAGCAGTACTTC
CASSVGQNIYEQYF
>once|TRBD1|TRBJ1-1|TRBV5-1
TGCGCCAGCAGCCTAGGACAGGCGAACACTGAAGCTTTCTTT
CASSLGQANTEAFF
>NA|NA|TRBJ1-1|TRBV11-3
TGTGCCAGCACCCAAAGGGGAGGGAACACTGAAGCTTTCTTT
CASTQRGGNTEAFF
>NA|NA|TRBJ2-2|TRBV24-1
TGTGCCACCAGTGATTTCGGGGCAGGGGGGGTCACCGGGGAGCTGTTTTTT
CATSDFGAGGVTGELFF
>NA|TRBD2|TRBJ2-1|TRBV6-5
TGTGCCAGCAGTTACGGGAGGGCATCCTACAATGAGCAGTTCTTC
CASSYGRASYNEQFF
>NA|TRBD1|TRBJ2-5|TRBV10-1
TGCGCCAGCAGCCCCGACAGGGGTGGCGAGACCCAGTACTTC
CASSPDRGGETQYF
>NA|NA|TRBJ2-3|TRBV5-1
TGCGCCAGCAGCGAGGATGGTCAGGGTGGAACAGATACGCAGTATTTT
CASSEDGQGGTDTQYF
>NA|NA|TRBJ2-7|TRBV2
TGTGCCAGCAGGTCCTACGAGCAGTACTTC
CASRSYEQYF
>NA|NA|TRBJ1-4|TRBV11-3
TGTGCCAGCAGCTCGGAGGGGGAGGAAAAACTGTTTTTT
CASSSEGEEKLFF